This TCR beta chain was profiled in a study of CXCR3-negative and CXCR3-positive naive CD8 T cells. Study-level background: The study obtained 140 million or so TRB reads, about 1.5 +/- 0.3 million per library. Study-level findings and limits: Relative to CXCR3-negative naive cells, CXCR3-positive naive cells had more hydrophobic TRB CDR3s.

As to this clonotype: No antigen is known for it.

UMI-labeled TRB cDNA libraries were prepared by 5' RACE. Using the 5' RACE reads, TCRdb records one entry per CDR3 protein without DNA. Its listing shows some 150,000 distinct CDR3 sequences. The TCR was taken from a human donor in good health. Some clones in this sample may be carry-over from other donors' samples. Sequenced: naive CXCR3+ CD8+ T cells from blood. As for subset: CD45RO-CCR7+CD27+CD95- naive CD8+ T cells expressing CXCR3 (TNR3+).

The CDR3 sequence is CASSQDGGSLNEQFF. J is TRBJ2-1 and V is TRBV14; lacking DNA, the TRBD2 call made by TCRdb goes unchecked. The CDR3 covers 15 residues. Per the germline V gene, CDR1 is SGHDN and CDR2 is FVKESK.